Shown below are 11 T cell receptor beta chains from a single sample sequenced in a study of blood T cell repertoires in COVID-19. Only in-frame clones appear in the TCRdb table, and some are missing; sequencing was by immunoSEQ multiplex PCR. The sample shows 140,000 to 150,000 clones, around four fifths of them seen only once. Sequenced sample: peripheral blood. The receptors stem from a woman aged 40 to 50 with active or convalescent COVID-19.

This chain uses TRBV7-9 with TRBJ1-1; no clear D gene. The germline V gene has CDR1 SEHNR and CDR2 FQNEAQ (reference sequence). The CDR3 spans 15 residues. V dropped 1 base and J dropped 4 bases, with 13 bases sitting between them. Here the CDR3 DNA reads TGTGCCAGCAGCTTAGAAGCCTCGCCCGGCACTGAAGCTTTCTTT. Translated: CASSLEASPGTEAFF.

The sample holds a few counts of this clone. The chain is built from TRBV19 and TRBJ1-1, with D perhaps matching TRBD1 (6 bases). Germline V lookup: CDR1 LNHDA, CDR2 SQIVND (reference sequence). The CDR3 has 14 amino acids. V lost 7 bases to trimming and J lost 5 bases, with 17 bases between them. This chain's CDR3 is CASTLPGGHTEAFF. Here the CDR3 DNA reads TGTGCCAGTACCCTACCGGGGGGACATACTGAAGCTTTCTTT.

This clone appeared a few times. CDR3 residues: CSVIQGGTEAFF. The CDR3 DNA sequence: TGCAGCGTTATTCAAGGGGGCACTGAAGCTTTCTTT. This chain connects TRBV29-1 to TRBJ1-1; D might be TRBD1 (6 bases). Germline assignment: CDR1 SQVTM and CDR2 ANQGSEA. The CDR3 sequence is 12 residues long. V was cut by 5 bases and J by 4 bases, with 11 bases left in between.

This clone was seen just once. The CDR3 DNA is TGTGCCAGCAGATATAGGGACAGGGGGGGATATGGCTACACCTTC. Encoded protein: CASRYRDRGGYGYTF. The rearrangement links TRBV6-5 to TRBJ1-2; TRBD1 matches 11 bases. The CDR3 covers 15 residues. Germline loops: CDR1 MNHEY, CDR2 SVGAGI. The ends lost 6 bases at V and 5 bases at J; junction bases unmatched: 8.

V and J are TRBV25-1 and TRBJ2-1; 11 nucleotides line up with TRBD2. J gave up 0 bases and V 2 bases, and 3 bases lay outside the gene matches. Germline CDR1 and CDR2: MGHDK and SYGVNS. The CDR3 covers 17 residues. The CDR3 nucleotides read TGTGCCAGCAGTGAAGCTAGCGGGAGGCTCTCCTACAATGAGCAGTTCTTC. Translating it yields CASSEASGRLSYNEQFF.

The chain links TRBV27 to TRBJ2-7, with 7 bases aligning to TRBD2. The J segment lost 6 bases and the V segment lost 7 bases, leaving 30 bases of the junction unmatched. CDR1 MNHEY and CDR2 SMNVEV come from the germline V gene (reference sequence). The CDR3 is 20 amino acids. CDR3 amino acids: CASTPILPGTAGRERSEQYF. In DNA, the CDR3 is TGTGCCAGCACCCCGATATTGCCGGGGACGGCCGGGCGGGAGCGTAGCGAGCAGTACTTC.

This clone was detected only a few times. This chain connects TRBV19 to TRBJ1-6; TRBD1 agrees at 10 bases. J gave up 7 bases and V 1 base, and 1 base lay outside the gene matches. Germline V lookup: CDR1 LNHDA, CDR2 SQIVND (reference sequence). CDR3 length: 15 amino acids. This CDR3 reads CASSIGGQGNSPLHF. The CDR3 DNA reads TGTGCCAGTAGTATAGGGGGACAGGGGAATTCACCCCTCCACTTT.

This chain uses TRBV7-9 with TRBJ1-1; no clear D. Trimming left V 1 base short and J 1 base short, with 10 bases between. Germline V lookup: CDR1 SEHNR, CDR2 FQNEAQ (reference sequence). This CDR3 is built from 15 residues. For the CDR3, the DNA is TGTGCCAGCAGCTTAGTCCCCACACAGAACACTGAAGCTTTCTTT. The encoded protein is CASSLVPTQNTEAFF.

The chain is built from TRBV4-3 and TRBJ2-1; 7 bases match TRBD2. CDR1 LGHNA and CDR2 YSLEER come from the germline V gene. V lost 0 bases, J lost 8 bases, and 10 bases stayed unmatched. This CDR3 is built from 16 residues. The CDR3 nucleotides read TGCGCCAGCAGCCAAGATTATGGTCGCGGGAGACATGAGCAGTTCTTC. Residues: CASSQDYGRGRHEQFF.

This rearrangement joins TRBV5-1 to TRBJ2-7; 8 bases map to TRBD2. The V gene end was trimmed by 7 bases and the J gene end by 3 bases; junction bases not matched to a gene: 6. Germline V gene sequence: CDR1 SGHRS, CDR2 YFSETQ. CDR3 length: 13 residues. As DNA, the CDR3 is TGCGCCAGCTCTCGTAGCGGGATCTACGAGCAGTACTTC. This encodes CASSRSGIYEQYF.

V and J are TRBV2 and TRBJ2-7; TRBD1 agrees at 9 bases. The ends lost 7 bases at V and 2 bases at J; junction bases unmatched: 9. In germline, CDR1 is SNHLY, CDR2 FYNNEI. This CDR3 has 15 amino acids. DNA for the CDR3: TGTGCCAGCACACGGCGGGACAGGGAGACCTACGAGCAGTACTTC. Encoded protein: CASTRRDRETYEQYF.